This TCR beta chain derives from a study of T cell repertoires in cytomegalovirus infection. Overall study results and limits: HLA-C-restricted CMV-specific TCR beta clonotypes prevailed in the ex vivo response.

TCRdb called the reads again in MiXCR, with one record for every CDR3 protein. The sample contains some 77,000 distinct CDR3 sequences, around 3.4% of which appear only once. The germline V gene encodes CDR1 SGHTA and CDR2 FQGNSA. Deletions cut 4 bases from V and 4 bases from J, with 10 bases between. The CDR3 covers 13 residues. This clonotype was detected many times. Its antigen is unidentified. The sequenced sample was PBMCs. The chain joins TRBV7-2 to TRBJ1-2, with unresolved D. This sequence originates from a human donor in good health (CMV status not recorded). Some clones in this sample may be carry-over from other donors' samples. DNA of the CDR3: TGTGCCAGCAGCTCGGGGTCAGGCTATGGCTACACCTTC. Its protein is CASSSGSGYGYTF.